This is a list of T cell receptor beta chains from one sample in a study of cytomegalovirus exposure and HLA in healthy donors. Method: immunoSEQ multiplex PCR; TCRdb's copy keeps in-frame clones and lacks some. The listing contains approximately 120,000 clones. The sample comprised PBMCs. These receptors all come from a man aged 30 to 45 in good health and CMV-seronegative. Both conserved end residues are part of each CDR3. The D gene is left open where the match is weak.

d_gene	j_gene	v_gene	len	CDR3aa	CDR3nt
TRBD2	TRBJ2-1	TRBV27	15	CASSISGRAYNEQFF	TGTGCCAGCAGTATTAGCGGGAGGGCCTACAATGAGCAGTTCTTC
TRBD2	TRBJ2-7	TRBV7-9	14	CASSLERGIYEQYF	TGTGCCAGCAGCTTAGAGCGGGGGATCTACGAGCAGTACTTC
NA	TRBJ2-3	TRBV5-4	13	CASSLSTADTQYF	TGTGCCAGCAGCTTGTCGACTGCCGATACGCAGTATTTT
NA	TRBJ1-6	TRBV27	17	CASSLSMTAYYNSPLHF	TGTGCCAGCAGTTTATCGATGACAGCGTACTATAATTCACCCCTCCACTTT
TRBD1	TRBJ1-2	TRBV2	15	CASRRGQLANYGYTF	TGTGCCAGCCGTCGGGGACAGTTAGCTAACTATGGCTACACCTTC
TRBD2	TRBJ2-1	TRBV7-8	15	CASSLAGGPWNEQFF	TGTGCCAGCAGTCTCGCGGGAGGGCCATGGAATGAGCAGTTCTTC
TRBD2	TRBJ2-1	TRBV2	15	CASRPLAGVGNEQFF	TGTGCCAGCAGACCACTAGCGGGAGTTGGTAATGAGCAGTTCTTC
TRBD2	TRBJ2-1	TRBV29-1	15	CSVERTSGPYNEQFF	TGCAGCGTTGAACGGACTAGCGGCCCCTACAATGAGCAGTTCTTC
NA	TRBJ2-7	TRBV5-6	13	CASTSGGSYEQYF	TGTGCCAGCACGTCGGGTGGGAGCTACGAGCAGTACTTC
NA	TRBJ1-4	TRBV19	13	CASSIRLREKLFF	TGTGCCAGTAGTATCAGGCTTCGAGAAAAACTGTTTTTT
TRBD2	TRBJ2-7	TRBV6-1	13	CASSEGLDYEQYF	TGTGCCAGCAGTGAGGGACTAGACTACGAGCAGTACTTC
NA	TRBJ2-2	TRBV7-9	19	CASSSPFRRANENTGELFF	TGTGCCAGCAGCTCCCCATTTCGTCGCGCTAATGAGAACACCGGGGAGCTGTTTTTT
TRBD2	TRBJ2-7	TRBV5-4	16	CASSWGGPILPYEQYF	TGTGCCAGCAGCTGGGGGGGACCGATCTTACCCTACGAGCAGTACTTC
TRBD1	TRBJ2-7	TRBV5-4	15	CASSLGQGFSYEQYF	TGTGCCAGCAGCCTTGGACAGGGCTTCTCCTACGAGCAGTACTTC
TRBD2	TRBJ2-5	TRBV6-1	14	CATQPGTSEETQYF	TGTGCCACGCAACCGGGGACTAGCGAAGAGACCCAGTACTTC
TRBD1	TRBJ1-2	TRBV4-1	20	CASSSWPRDRLVLLDYGYTF	TGCGCCAGCAGCTCTTGGCCCCGGGACAGGCTAGTATTACTAGACTATGGCTACACCTTC
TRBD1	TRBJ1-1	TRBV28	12	CASSRPGQVYFF	TGTGCCAGCAGCCGACCGGGACAGGTTTACTTTTTT
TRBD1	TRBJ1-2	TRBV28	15	CASSTGPGQGYGYTF	TGTGCCAGCAGCACAGGCCCGGGACAGGGCTATGGCTACACCTTC
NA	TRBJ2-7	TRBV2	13	CASSEPRKYEQYF	TGTGCCAGCAGTGAACCCAGGAAATACGAGCAGTACTTC
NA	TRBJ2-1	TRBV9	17	CASSERGDSGFPNEQFF	TGTGCCAGCAGCGAGAGGGGGGATAGCGGGTTCCCCAATGAGCAGTTCTTC
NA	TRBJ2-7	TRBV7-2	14	CASTITSSTHEQYF	TGTGCCAGCACTATAACTAGTTCCACCCACGAGCAGTACTTC
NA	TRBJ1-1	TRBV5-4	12	CASSFPSREAFF	TGTGCCAGCAGCTTCCCGTCCCGTGAAGCTTTCTTT
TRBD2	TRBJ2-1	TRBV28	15	CASSLGAGAANEQFF	TGTGCCAGCAGTTTAGGAGCGGGAGCGGCCAATGAGCAGTTCTTC
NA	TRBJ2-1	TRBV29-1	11	CSVAELDEQFF	TGCAGCGTTGCTGAACTCGATGAGCAGTTCTTC
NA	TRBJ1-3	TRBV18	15	CASSPGGEAGNTIYF	TGTGCCAGCTCACCGGGCGGGGAGGCTGGAAACACCATATATTTT
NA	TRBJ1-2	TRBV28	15	CASSVRFTGYYGYTF	TGTGCCAGCAGCGTCAGGTTTACTGGGTACTATGGCTACACCTTC
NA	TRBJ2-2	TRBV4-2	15	CASSQPDLNTGELFF	TGTGCCAGCAGCCAACCAGACTTGAACACCGGGGAGCTGTTTTTT
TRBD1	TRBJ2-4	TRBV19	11	CASSMDRTQYF	TGTGCCAGTAGTATGGACAGGACTCAGTACTTC
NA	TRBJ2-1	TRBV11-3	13	CASSSVSSDEQFF	TGTGCCAGCAGCTCCGTTAGCAGCGATGAGCAGTTCTTC
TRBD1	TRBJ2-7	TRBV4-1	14	CASSQGDRGYEQYF	TGCGCCAGCAGCCAAGGAGACAGGGGGTACGAGCAGTACTTC
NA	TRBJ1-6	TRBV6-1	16	CASSEVPGQTNSPLHF	TGTGCCAGCAGTGAAGTGCCGGGACAAACTAATTCACCCCTCCACTTT
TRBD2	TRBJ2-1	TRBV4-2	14	CASSQAGGFNEQFF	TGTGCCAGCAGCCAAGCGGGAGGGTTCAATGAGCAGTTCTTC
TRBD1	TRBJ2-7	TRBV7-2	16	CASSFRPGQGRHEQYF	TGTGCCAGCAGCTTCCGGCCGGGACAGGGTCGTCACGAGCAGTACTTC
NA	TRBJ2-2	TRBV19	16	CASSIVPGANTGELFF	TGTGCCAGTAGTATAGTCCCAGGGGCCAACACCGGGGAGCTGTTTTTT
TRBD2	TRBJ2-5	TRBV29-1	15	CSVEDPGLAGGTQYF	TGCAGCGTTGAAGATCCGGGACTAGCGGGAGGGACCCAGTACTTC
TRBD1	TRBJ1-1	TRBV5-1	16	CASSSRDRDLNTEAFF	TGCGCCAGCAGCTCCCGGGACAGGGACCTGAACACTGAAGCTTTCTTT
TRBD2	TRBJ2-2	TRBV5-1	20	CASSYQGVLAGGRNTGELFF	TGCGCCAGCAGCTACCAGGGGGTCCTAGCGGGAGGCCGCAACACCGGGGAGCTGTTTTTT
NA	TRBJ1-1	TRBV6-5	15	CASSYSRDSNTEAFF	TGTGCCAGCAGTTACTCACGGGACTCGAACACTGAAGCTTTCTTT
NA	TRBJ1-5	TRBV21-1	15	CASTPRVGLNQPQHF	TGTGCCAGCACCCCGAGGGTGGGTCTAAATCAGCCCCAGCATTTT
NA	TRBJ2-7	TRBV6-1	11	CASNQVNEQYF	TGTGCCAGCAACCAGGTTAACGAGCAGTACTTC
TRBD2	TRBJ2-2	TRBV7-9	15	CASSWLAGADGELFF	TGTGCCAGCAGTTGGCTAGCGGGAGCCGACGGGGAGCTGTTTTTT
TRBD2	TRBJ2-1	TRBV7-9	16	CASSLTGTRAHNEQFF	TGTGCCAGCAGCTTAACCGGGACTAGGGCTCACAATGAGCAGTTCTTC
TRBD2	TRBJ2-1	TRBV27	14	CASSRGVPYNEQFF	TGTGCCAGCAGCCGGGGGGTTCCATACAATGAGCAGTTCTTC
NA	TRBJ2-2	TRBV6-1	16	CASSEVTGLNTGELFF	TGTGCCAGCAGTGAGGTGACAGGATTGAACACCGGGGAGCTGTTTTTT
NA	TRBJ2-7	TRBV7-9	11	CASSLTLEQYF	TGTGCCAGCAGCTTAACCCTAGAGCAGTACTTC
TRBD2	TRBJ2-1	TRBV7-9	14	CASSVSGRVDEQFF	TGTGCCAGCAGCGTGAGCGGGAGAGTCGATGAGCAGTTCTTC
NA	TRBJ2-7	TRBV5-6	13	CASSLDNSYEQYF	TGTGCCAGCAGCTTGGACAACTCCTACGAGCAGTACTTC
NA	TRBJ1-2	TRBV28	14	CASTLGGFNYGYTF	TGTGCCAGCACCTTGGGGGGGTTTAACTATGGCTACACCTTC
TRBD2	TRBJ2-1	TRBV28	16	CASSLQRTSGYNEQFF	TGTGCCAGCAGTTTACAACGGACTAGCGGTTACAATGAGCAGTTCTTC
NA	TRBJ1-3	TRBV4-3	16	CASSQDRAGSGNTIYF	TGCGCCAGCAGCCAAGATCGCGCGGGGTCGGGAAACACCATATATTTT
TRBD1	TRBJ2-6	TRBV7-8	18	CASSSETGTGDGANVLTF	TGTGCCAGCAGCTCAGAAACGGGGACAGGGGACGGGGCCAACGTCCTGACTTTC
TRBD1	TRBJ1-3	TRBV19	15	CASRPTGSSGNTIYF	TGTGCCAGTAGACCGACAGGGAGCTCTGGAAACACCATATATTTT
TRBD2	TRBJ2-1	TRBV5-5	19	CASSFEVLAEWGPYNEQFF	TGTGCCAGCAGCTTTGAGGTACTAGCGGAGTGGGGGCCCTACAATGAGCAGTTCTTC
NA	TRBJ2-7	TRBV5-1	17	CASSYRRGSEHPYEQYF	TGCGCCAGCAGTTACAGGAGGGGCAGCGAACATCCCTACGAGCAGTACTTC
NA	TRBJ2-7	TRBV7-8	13	CASSPGTGYEQYF	TGTGCCAGCAGCCCCGGGACTGGTTACGAGCAGTACTTC
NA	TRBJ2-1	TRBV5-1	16	CASSFQRIPAYNEQFF	TGCGCCAGCAGCTTCCAGCGAATCCCAGCCTACAATGAGCAGTTCTTC
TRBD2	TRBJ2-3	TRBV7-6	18	CASSEGGLRRGPADTQYF	TGTGCCAGCAGCGAGGGAGGGCTTAGGCGGGGCCCCGCAGATACGCAGTATTTT
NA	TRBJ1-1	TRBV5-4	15	CASSLGSGVGTEAFF	TGTGCCAGCAGCTTGGGTTCCGGGGTTGGTACTGAAGCTTTCTTT
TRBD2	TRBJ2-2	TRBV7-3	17	CASSWGLAGGPDGELFF	TGTGCCAGCAGCTGGGGACTAGCGGGAGGGCCCGACGGGGAGCTGTTTTTT